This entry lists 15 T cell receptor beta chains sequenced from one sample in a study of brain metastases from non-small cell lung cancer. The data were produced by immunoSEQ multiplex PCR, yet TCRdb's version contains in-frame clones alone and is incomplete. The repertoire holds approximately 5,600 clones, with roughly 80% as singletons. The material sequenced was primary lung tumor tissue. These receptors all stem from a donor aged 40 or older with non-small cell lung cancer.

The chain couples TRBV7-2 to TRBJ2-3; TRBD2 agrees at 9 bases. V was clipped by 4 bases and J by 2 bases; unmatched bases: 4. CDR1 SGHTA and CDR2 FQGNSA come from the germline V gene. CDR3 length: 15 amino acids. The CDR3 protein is CASSSLAGYTDTQYF. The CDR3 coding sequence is TGTGCCAGCAGCTCCCTAGCGGGATACACAGATACGCAGTATTTT.

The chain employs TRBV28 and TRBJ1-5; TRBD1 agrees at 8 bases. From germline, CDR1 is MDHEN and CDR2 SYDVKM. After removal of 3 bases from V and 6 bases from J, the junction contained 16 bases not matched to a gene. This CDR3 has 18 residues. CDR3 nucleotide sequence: TGTGCCAGCAGTTTGGAGGGGTTTTTCAGGGGGCAGGGTCAGCCCCAGCATTTT. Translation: CASSLEGFFRGQGQPQHF.

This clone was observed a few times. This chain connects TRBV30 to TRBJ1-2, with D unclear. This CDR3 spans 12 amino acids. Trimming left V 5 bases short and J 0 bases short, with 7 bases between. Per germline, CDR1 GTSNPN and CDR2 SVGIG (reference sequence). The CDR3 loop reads CAWLQSNYGYTF. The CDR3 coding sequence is TGTGCCTGGCTACAGTCTAACTATGGCTACACCTTC.

For the CDR3, the DNA is TGTGCCACCAGCAGAGATCGGAGTTGGTCGGCAAAACGACGGCCCCAGCATTTT. Translation: CATSRDRSWSAKRRPQHF. J is TRBJ1-5 and V is TRBV15; no firm D call. This CDR3 region has 18 residues. With 0 bases removed from V and 9 bases from J, the gap between germline ends came to 24 bases. The germline V gene has CDR1 LNHNV and CDR2 YYDKDF (reference sequence). The full variable domain, in which reference TRBV15 and TRBJ1-5 provide the parts outside the CDR3, is DAMVIQNPRYQVTQFGKPVTLSCSQTLNHNVMYWYQQKSSQAPKLLFHYYDKDFNNEADTPDNFQSRRPNTSFCFLDIRSPGLGDTAMYLCATSRDRSWSAKRRPQHFGDGTRLSIL.

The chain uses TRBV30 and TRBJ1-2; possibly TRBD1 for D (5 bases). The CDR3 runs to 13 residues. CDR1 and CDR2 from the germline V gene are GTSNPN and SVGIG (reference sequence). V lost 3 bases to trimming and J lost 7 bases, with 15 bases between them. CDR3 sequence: CAWSWGVEGGYTF. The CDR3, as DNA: TGTGCCTGGAGCTGGGGGGTGGAAGGTGGCTACACCTTC.

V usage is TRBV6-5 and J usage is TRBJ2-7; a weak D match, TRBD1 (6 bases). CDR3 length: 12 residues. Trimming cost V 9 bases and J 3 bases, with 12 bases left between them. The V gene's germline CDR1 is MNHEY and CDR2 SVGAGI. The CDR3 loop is CASRRDNYEQYF. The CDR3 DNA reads TGTGCCAGTCGCCGGGACAACTACGAGCAGTACTTC.

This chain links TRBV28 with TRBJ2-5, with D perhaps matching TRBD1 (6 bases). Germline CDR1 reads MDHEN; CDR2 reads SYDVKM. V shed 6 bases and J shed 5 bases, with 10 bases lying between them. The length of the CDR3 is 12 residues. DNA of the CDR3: TGTGCCAGCAGCCAGGGGCATGAGACCCAGTACTTC. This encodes CASSQGHETQYF.

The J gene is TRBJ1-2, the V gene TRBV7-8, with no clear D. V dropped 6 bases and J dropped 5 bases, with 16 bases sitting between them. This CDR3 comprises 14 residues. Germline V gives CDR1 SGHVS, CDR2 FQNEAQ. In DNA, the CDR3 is TGTGCCAGCAGTCCTCGCCAGCAGCATTATGGCTACACCTTC. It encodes CASSPRQQHYGYTF.

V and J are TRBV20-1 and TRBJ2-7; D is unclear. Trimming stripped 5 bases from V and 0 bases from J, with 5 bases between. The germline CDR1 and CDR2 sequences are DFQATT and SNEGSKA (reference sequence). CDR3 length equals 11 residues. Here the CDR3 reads CSAPNSYEQYF. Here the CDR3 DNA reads TGCAGTGCTCCAAACTCCTACGAGCAGTACTTC.

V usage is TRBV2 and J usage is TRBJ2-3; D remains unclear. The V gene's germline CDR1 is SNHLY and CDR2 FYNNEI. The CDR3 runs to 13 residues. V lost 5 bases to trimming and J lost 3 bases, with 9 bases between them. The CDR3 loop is CASSPGRTDTQYF. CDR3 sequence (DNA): TGTGCCAGCAGTCCAGGCCGAACAGATACGCAGTATTTT.

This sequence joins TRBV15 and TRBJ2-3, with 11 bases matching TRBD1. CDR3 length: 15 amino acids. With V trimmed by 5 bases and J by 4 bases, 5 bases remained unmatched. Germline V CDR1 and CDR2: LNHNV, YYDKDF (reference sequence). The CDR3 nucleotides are TGTGCCACCAGCGGGGGGACAGGGGGTCCAGATACGCAGTATTTT. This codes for CATSGGTGGPDTQYF. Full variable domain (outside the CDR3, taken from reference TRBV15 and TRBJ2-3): DAMVIQNPRYQVTQFGKPVTLSCSQTLNHNVMYWYQQKSSQAPKLLFHYYDKDFNNEADTPDNFQSRRPNTSFCFLDIRSPGLGDTAMYLCATSGGTGGPDTQYFGPGTRLTVL.

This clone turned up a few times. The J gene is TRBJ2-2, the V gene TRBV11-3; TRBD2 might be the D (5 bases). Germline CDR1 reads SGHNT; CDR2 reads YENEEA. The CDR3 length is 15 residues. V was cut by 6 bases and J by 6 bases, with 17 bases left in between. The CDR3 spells CASSLALGTAGELFF. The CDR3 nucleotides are TGTGCCAGCAGTCTAGCCTTGGGTACAGCCGGGGAGCTGTTTTTT.

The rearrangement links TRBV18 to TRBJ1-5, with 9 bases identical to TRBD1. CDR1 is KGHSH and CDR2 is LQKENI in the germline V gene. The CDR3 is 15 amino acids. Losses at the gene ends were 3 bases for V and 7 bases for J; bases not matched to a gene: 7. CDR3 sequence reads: CASSPTGGAGQPQHF. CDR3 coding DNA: TGTGCCAGCTCACCTACAGGGGGCGCGGGGCAGCCCCAGCATTTT.

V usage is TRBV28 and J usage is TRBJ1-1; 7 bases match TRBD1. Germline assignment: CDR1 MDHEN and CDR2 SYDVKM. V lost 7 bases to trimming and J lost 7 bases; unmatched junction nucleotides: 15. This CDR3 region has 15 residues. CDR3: CASIPPNGQGVEAFF. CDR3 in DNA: TGTGCCAGCATTCCTCCGAACGGTCAGGGGGTTGAAGCTTTCTTT.

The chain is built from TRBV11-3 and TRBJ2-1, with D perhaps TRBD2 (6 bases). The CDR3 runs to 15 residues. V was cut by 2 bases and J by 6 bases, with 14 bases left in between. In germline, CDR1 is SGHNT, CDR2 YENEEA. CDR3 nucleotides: TGTGCCAGCAGCTTATCCTCGGTGGGAGGCAATGAGCAGTTCTTC. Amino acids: CASSLSSVGGNEQFF. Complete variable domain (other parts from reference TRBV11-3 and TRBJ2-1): EAGVVQSPRYKIIEKKQPVAFWCNPISGHNTLYWYLQNLGQGPELLIRYENEEAVDDSQLPKDRFSAERLKGVDSTLKIQPAELGDSAVYLCASSLSSVGGNEQFFGPGTRLTVL.